Below, 15 T cell receptor beta chains from the same sample are listed, as sequenced in a study of cytomegalovirus exposure and HLA in healthy donors. The PCR used 60 Vbeta and 13 Jbeta primers. Some clones are missing from TCRdb's copy, which holds only in-frame ones; the method was immunoSEQ multiplex PCR. The data show over 150,000 clones, more than 75% seen once. The sequenced sample consisted of PBMCs. The receptors originated from a man under 40 in good health and CMV-seropositive.

The rearrangement links TRBV18 to TRBJ1-4, with TRBD1 identical over 8 bases. CDR3 size: 16 residues. CDR1 is KGHSH, CDR2 LQKENI, per germline. Trimming cost V 5 bases and J 3 bases; bases outside gene matches: 8. The CDR3 loop is CASSTGQVEANEKLFF. CDR3 in DNA: TGTGCCAGCTCAACGGGACAGGTTGAGGCTAATGAAAAACTGTTTTTT.

This clone appeared a single time. V gene TRBV5-6 combines with J gene TRBJ2-7; D is unclear. Deletions cut 0 bases from V and 3 bases from J, with 10 bases between. Germline V gives CDR1 SGHDT, CDR2 YYEEEE. This CDR3 spans 14 amino acids. CDR3 nucleotides: TGTGCCAGCAGCTTGGCGAATATAGACTACGAGCAGTACTTC. This sequence encodes CASSLANIDYEQYF.

The rearrangement joins TRBV5-1 to TRBJ1-1; 7 bases fit TRBD1. Germline CDR1 reads SGHRS; CDR2 reads YFSETQ. This CDR3 contains 15 residues. V lost 6 bases and J lost 4; bases outside the gene matches: 12. The CDR3, as DNA: TGCGCCAGCACGATCGAGGGGGCGCGGGGCACTGAAGCTTTCTTT. Translated: CASTIEGARGTEAFF. The full variable domain, with the rest looked up from reference TRBV5-1 and TRBJ1-1, is KAGVTQTPRYLIKTRGQQVTLSCSPISGHRSVSWYQQTPGQGLQFLFEYFSETQRNKGNFPGRFSGRQFSNSRSEMNVSTLELGDSALYLCASTIEGARGTEAFFGQGTRLTVV.

The rearrangement uses TRBV9 and TRBJ1-4, with a weak D call TRBD1 (5 bases). Germline V gene data show CDR1 as SGDLS and CDR2 as YYNGEE. There are 13 residues in the CDR3. V was shortened by 3 bases and J by 5 bases, with 8 bases between the two germline ends. As DNA, the CDR3 is TGTGCCAGCAGCGAGGCAGGGAATGAAAAACTGTTTTTT. Protein product: CASSEAGNEKLFF.

The V call is TRBV19, the J call TRBJ2-1; no firm D call. CDR3 size: 15 residues. With 1 base removed from V and 3 bases from J, the gap between germline ends came to 10 bases. The germline V gene encodes CDR1 LNHDA and CDR2 SQIVND (reference sequence). CDR3 region: CASSIAVNNYNEQFF. The CDR3 nucleotides read TGTGCCAGTAGTATAGCCGTGAACAACTACAATGAGCAGTTCTTC.

The CDR3 DNA is TGTGCCAGCAGCGTACTAGCGGGAGGAACCTACGAGCAGTACTTC. It specifies CASSVLAGGTYEQYF. The chain employs TRBV11-2 and TRBJ2-7; the match to TRBD2 covers 12 bases. The V segment lost 5 bases and the J segment 2 bases; nucleotides outside the gene matches: 4. This CDR3 is 15 amino acids long. Germline V lookup: CDR1 SGHAT, CDR2 FQNNGV.

The chain recombines TRBV5-4 with TRBJ2-1, with 12 bases identical to TRBD2. Germline CDR1 reads SGHNT; CDR2 reads YYREEE (reference sequence). The CDR3 consists of 17 residues. The V segment lost 0 bases and the J segment 9 bases; nucleotides outside the gene matches: 10. The chain's CDR3 is CASSLGPSGRAGGEQFF. The CDR3 DNA sequence: TGTGCCAGCAGCTTGGGGCCTAGCGGGAGGGCCGGGGGTGAGCAGTTCTTC.

Turning to this clone: Other nucleotide sequences in the sample specify the same CDR3. The genes are TRBV19 and TRBJ1-5; TRBD1 matches 9 bases. The CDR3 sequence is 13 residues long. The V and J ends lost 7 bases and 4 bases, in that order; junction bases with no gene match: 2. Germline CDR1 and CDR2: LNHDA and SQIVND (reference sequence). The CDR3 spells CASKDRGNQPQHF. In nucleotides, the CDR3 is TGTGCCAGTAAGGACAGGGGAAATCAGCCCCAGCATTTT.

Only one count was recorded for this clone. V usage is TRBV5-6 and J usage is TRBJ2-3; D might be TRBD1 (6 bases). Germline V gives CDR1 SGHDT, CDR2 YYEEEE. CDR3 length equals 15 residues. V was pared by 0 bases and J by 2 bases, with 10 bases between. CDR3 sequence (DNA): TGTGCCAGCAGCTTGGGGGGGACACACACAGATACGCAGTATTTT. Translation: CASSLGGTHTDTQYF.

V gene TRBV27 combines with J gene TRBJ1-5, with a tentative D call TRBD1 (6 bases). Germline CDR1 MNHEY, CDR2 SMNVEV (reference sequence). V dropped 6 bases and J dropped 5 bases, with 14 bases sitting between them. There are 14 residues in the CDR3. Written as DNA, the CDR3 is TGTGCCAGCAGACCTCTGGGGGGGCATCAGCCCCAGCATTTT. Translating gives CASRPLGGHQPQHF.

The chain employs TRBV10-3 and TRBJ2-1, with 9 nucleotides matching TRBD2. Germline V gene lookup returns CDR1 ENHRY and CDR2 SYGVKD. The CDR3 is 14 residues long. Trimming at V came to 9 bases and at J to 12 bases, leaving 15 bases not matched to a gene. CDR3 protein: CAMKRGEDTVGQFF. CDR3 in DNA: TGTGCCATGAAGCGGGGGGAAGACACGGTGGGGCAGTTCTTC.

A remark on this clone: The same CDR3 is also encoded by other DNA sequences in this sample. The chain joins TRBV10-2 to TRBJ2-3, with no clear D. CDR1 and CDR2 from the germline V gene are WSHSY and SAAADI. This CDR3 region has 15 residues. Trimming took 3 bases from V and 2 from J, leaving 12 bases between them. Here the CDR3 DNA reads TGCGCCAGCAGTGATATAGCACCCGCCACAGATACGCAGTATTTT. This codes for CASSDIAPATDTQYF.

The V call is TRBV10-3, the J call TRBJ2-7; D gene ambiguous. The V end was cut by 3 bases, the J end by 5 bases, with 8 bases between. The CDR3 is made up of 12 amino acids. Germline V lookup: CDR1 ENHRY, CDR2 SYGVKD. CDR3 region: CAISEIIDEQYF. The CDR3 DNA is TGTGCCATCAGTGAAATTATCGACGAGCAGTACTTC.

The chain recombines TRBV6-1 with TRBJ1-2, with 7 bases identical to TRBD1. The CDR3 sequence is 17 residues long. V lost 2 bases to trimming and J lost 1 base; unmatched junction nucleotides: 10. CDR1 MNHNS and CDR2 SASEGT come from the germline V gene. The CDR3 protein is CASSERNTGTVNYGYTF. CDR3 in DNA: TGTGCCAGCAGTGAAAGAAATACCGGGACAGTTAACTATGGCTACACCTTC.

The rearrangement joins TRBV19 to TRBJ1-2, with 7 bases lining up with TRBD1. The length of the CDR3 is 14 residues. CDR1 is LNHDA, CDR2 SQIVND, per germline (reference sequence). The V segment lost 4 bases and the J segment 4 bases; nucleotides outside the gene matches: 6. In DNA, the CDR3 is TGTGCCAGTAGTAGGACAGGACAAACCTATGGCTACACCTTC. It translates to CASSRTGQTYGYTF. Looking up the rest from reference TRBV19 and TRBJ1-2 gives the full variable domain: DGGITQSPKYLFRKEGQNVTLSCEQNLNHDAMYWYRQDPGQGLRLIYYSQIVNDFQKGDIAEGYSVSREKKESFPLTVTSAQKNPTAFYLCASSRTGQTYGYTFGSGTRLTVV.